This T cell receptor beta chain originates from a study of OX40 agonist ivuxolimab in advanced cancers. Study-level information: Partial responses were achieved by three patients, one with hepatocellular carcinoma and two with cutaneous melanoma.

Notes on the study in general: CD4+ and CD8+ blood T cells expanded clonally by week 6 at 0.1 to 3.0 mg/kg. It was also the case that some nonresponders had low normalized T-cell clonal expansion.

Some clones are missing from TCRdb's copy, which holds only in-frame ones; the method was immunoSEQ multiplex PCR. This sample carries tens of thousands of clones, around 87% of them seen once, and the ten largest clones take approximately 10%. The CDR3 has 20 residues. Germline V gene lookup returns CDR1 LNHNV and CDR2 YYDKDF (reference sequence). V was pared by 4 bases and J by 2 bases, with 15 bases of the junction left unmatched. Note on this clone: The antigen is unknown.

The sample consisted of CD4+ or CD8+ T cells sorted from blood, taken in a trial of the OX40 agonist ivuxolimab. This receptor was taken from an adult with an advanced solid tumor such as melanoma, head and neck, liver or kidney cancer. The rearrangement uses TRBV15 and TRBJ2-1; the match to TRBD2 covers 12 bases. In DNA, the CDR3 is TGTGCCACCAGCACAACACTTCTAGCGGGAGGGCTATCTACCTACAATGAGCAGTTCTTC. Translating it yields CATSTTLLAGGLSTYNEQFF.